This is a list of T cell receptor beta chains from one sample in a study of blood T cell repertoires in COVID-19. Using immunoSEQ multiplex PCR, the repertoire was profiled, and TCRdb retains in-frame clones only, with some absent. The sample holds under 200,000 clones, 80% to 90% seen once. Sequencing was carried out using peripheral blood. The receptor source for this set is a woman aged 55-75 years with COVID-19, enrolled during active disease. Each CDR3 is given with its conserved first and last residue. Each record gives: V gene, clone size, J gene, D gene, CDR3 protein, CDR3 DNA. A D gene is named only where the DNA matches it firmly. The size field is filled for only some rows; it gives once, few, many or a size class.

TRBV28	-	TRBJ1-2	-	CASSLFSGYTF	TGTGCCAGCAGTTTGTTCTCTGGCTACACCTTC
TRBV7-3	-	TRBJ2-3	-	CASSPTAPSTDTQYF	TGTGCCAGCAGCCCGACTGCCCCTAGCACAGATACGCAGTATTTT
TRBV11-2	-	TRBJ1-2	TRBD1	CASSPTLHWGQGAQNGYTF	TGTGCCAGCAGCCCCACACTCCATTGGGGTCAGGGGGCGCAAAATGGCTACACCTTC
TRBV12-3/TRBV12-4	-	TRBJ2-7	-	CASSLHMSEQYF	TGTGCCAGCAGTTTACATATGAGCGAGCAGTACTTC
TRBV5-1	once	TRBJ2-7	TRBD2	CASSLFLADLTYEQYF	TGCGCCAGCAGCTTGTTCCTAGCGGATTTAACCTACGAGCAGTACTTC
TRBV7-3	-	TRBJ2-7	-	CASSLTGAYEQYF	TGTGCCAGCAGCTTAACCGGGGCCTACGAGCAGTACTTC
TRBV7-2	-	TRBJ1-1	-	CASSLQGNTEAFF	TGTGCCAGCAGCTTACAGGGTAACACTGAAGCTTTCTTT
TRBV7-3	once	TRBJ1-1	-	CASRGWCRALVTEAFF	TGTGCCAGCAGGGGGTGGTGCAGGGCCTTGGTCACTGAAGCTTTCTTT
TRBV10-1	-	TRBJ2-3	TRBD2	CASSESTGRLTDTQYF	TGCGCCAGCAGTGAGTCGACCGGGAGGCTCACAGATACGCAGTATTTT
TRBV12-3/TRBV12-4	-	TRBJ1-6	-	CASSPGLKLHF	TGTGCCAGCAGTCCCGGACTCAAACTCCACTTT
TRBV2	once	TRBJ2-1	TRBD2	CASSEAGGYNEQFF	TGTGCCAGCAGTGAAGCGGGAGGGTACAATGAGCAGTTCTTC
TRBV19	once	TRBJ2-1	TRBD2	CASSTTSGRYVEQFF	TGTGCCAGTAGTACTACTAGCGGGAGGTATGTTGAGCAGTTCTTC
TRBV28	-	TRBJ2-6	TRBD1	CASSTPRDSYSGANVLTF	TGTGCCAGCAGTACACCCCGGGACAGCTACTCTGGGGCCAACGTCCTGACTTTC
TRBV7-2	-	TRBJ2-7	-	CASRMTSTSYEQYF	TGTGCCAGCAGAATGACTAGTACGTCCTACGAGCAGTACTTC
TRBV19	-	TRBJ1-2	TRBD1	CASSSPPGTGSGGYTF	TGTGCCAGTAGCTCACCTCCCGGGACAGGGTCGGGTGGCTACACCTTC
TRBV19	-	TRBJ1-5	TRBD1	CASVDREGNQPQHF	TGTGCCAGTGTGGACAGGGAGGGCAATCAGCCCCAGCATTTT
TRBV9	-	TRBJ1-4	TRBD1	CASSVVDRDEKLFF	TGTGCCAGCAGCGTAGTGGACAGGGATGAAAAACTGTTTTTT
TRBV7-3	-	TRBJ2-2	-	CASSLGQNTGELFF	TGTGCCAGCAGCTTAGGACAGAACACCGGGGAGCTGTTTTTT
TRBV6-1	-	TRBJ1-2	-	CASSPDISYGYTF	TGTGCCAGCAGTCCAGACATATCCTATGGCTACACCTTC
TRBV2	-	TRBJ1-2	TRBD1	CASSAGQGIGDGYTF	TGTGCCAGCAGTGCAGGACAGGGCATCGGCGATGGCTACACCTTC
TRBV27	-	TRBJ2-3	-	CASSVSSGTSTDTQYF	TGTGCCAGCAGCGTATCGAGCGGAACTAGCACAGATACGCAGTATTTT
TRBV4-1	-	TRBJ2-7	-	CASSQKGFRSYEQYF	TGCGCCAGCAGCCAAAAGGGGTTCCGCTCCTACGAGCAGTACTTC
TRBV2	-	TRBJ1-5	-	CAGARQGNQPQHF	TGTGCCGGGGCTCGACAGGGCAATCAGCCCCAGCATTTT
TRBV6-5	-	TRBJ1-1	-	CASSQIRDFAAEAFF	TGTGCCAGCAGCCAAATTCGGGACTTCGCCGCTGAAGCTTTCTTT
TRBV27	-	TRBJ1-1	-	CASSFLTGSPTFF	TGTGCCAGCAGTTTCTTAACAGGGTCCCCCACTTTCTTT
TRBV30	-	TRBJ1-3	-	CAWVTGYSGNTIYF	TGTGCCTGGGTCACAGGTTACTCTGGAAACACCATATATTTT
TRBV30	-	TRBJ2-7	-	CAWSDGLLYEQYF	TGTGCCTGGAGTGACGGATTACTATACGAGCAGTACTTC
TRBV18	-	TRBJ1-3	TRBD1	CASSRGQAENTIYF	TGTGCCAGCTCGAGGGGGCAGGCGGAAAACACCATATATTTT
TRBV6-6	once	TRBJ2-3	TRBD1	CASSQDRGRTDTQYF	TGTGCCAGCAGTCAGGACAGGGGGAGGACAGATACGCAGTATTTT
TRBV27	-	TRBJ1-2	TRBD1	CASSLSTGGFGYTF	TGTGCCAGCAGTTTATCGACAGGGGGCTTTGGCTACACCTTC
TRBV18	-	TRBJ1-1	TRBD1	CASSLRDRVTEAFF	TGTGCCAGCTCACTACGGGACAGGGTGACTGAAGCTTTCTTT
TRBV6-2/TRBV6-3	-	TRBJ2-1	-	CASSSRPGKGEQFF	TGTGCCAGCAGTTCCCGTCCGGGTAAAGGTGAGCAGTTCTTC
TRBV5-1	-	TRBJ1-1	-	CASRANPNTEAFF	TGCGCCAGCAGGGCCAACCCAAACACTGAAGCTTTCTTT
TRBV28	-	TRBJ2-7	TRBD1	CASRRTGGPYEQYF	TGTGCCAGCAGGCGGACAGGGGGACCCTACGAGCAGTACTTC
TRBV19	-	TRBJ1-1	TRBD1	CASRIPRDRTAPEAFF	TGTGCCAGTAGGATCCCACGGGACAGGACAGCACCTGAAGCTTTCTTT
TRBV4-2	few	TRBJ1-5	-	CASSQEAGGNQPQHF	TGTGCCAGCAGCCAAGAGGCAGGGGGCAATCAGCCCCAGCATTTT
TRBV28	-	TRBJ2-7	-	CASSLAYEQYF	TGTGCCAGCAGTCTCGCCTACGAGCAGTACTTC
TRBV5-1	-	TRBJ2-1	-	CASSRDYNEQFF	TGCGCCAGCAGCAGAGATTACAATGAGCAGTTCTTC
TRBV30	-	TRBJ2-7	-	CAWGRAHEQYF	TGTGCCTGGGGCAGGGCCCACGAGCAGTACTTC
TRBV6-2/TRBV6-3	-	TRBJ1-2	TRBD1	CASSKRDRSNYGYTF	TGTGCCAGCAGTAAAAGGGACAGATCCAACTATGGCTACACCTTC
TRBV7-9	-	TRBJ2-1	-	CASIPGAYNEQFF	TGTGCCAGCATCCCTGGAGCTTACAATGAGCAGTTCTTC
TRBV7-2	few	TRBJ2-5	TRBD2	CASSPGLAVGETQYF	TGTGCCAGCAGCCCGGGACTAGCGGTAGGGGAGACCCAGTACTTC
TRBV4-1	-	TRBJ2-7	-	CASSQGPSYEQYF	TGCGCCAGCAGCCAAGGGCCGTCCTACGAGCAGTACTTC
TRBV30	-	TRBJ1-2	-	CAWSVSSLSPQGGYTF	TGTGCCTGGAGTGTTAGTTCACTCTCACCTCAGGGTGGCTACACCTTC
TRBV7-2	-	TRBJ1-2	-	CASATGSYGYTF	TGTGCCAGCGCCACAGGGAGCTATGGCTACACCTTC
TRBV10-3	-	TRBJ1-2	-	CAIRGLGRDGYTF	TGTGCCATCAGGGGTTTGGGTCGGGATGGCTACACCTTC
TRBV6-2/TRBV6-3	-	TRBJ1-1	TRBD1	CASSLRSQGAMNTEAFF	TGTGCCAGCAGTCTACGCAGTCAGGGGGCCATGAACACTGAAGCTTTCTTT
TRBV30	-	TRBJ2-7	-	CAWGTLATYEQYF	TGTGCCTGGGGCACGCTAGCCACCTACGAGCAGTACTTC
TRBV6-5	few	TRBJ1-1	-	CASSYNSVNTEAFF	TGTGCCAGCAGTTATAACTCGGTGAACACTGAAGCTTTCTTT
TRBV10-3	-	TRBJ1-4	TRBD1	CAISEGTGGEKLFF	TGTGCCATCAGTGAGGGGACAGGGGGCGAAAAACTGTTTTTT
TRBV11-2	few	TRBJ1-2	-	CASSLTTGGGFNYGYTF	TGTGCCAGCAGCTTGACGACCGGTGGGGGCTTTAACTATGGCTACACCTTC
TRBV7-2	few	TRBJ1-5	-	CASSLHSNQPQHF	TGTGCCAGCAGCTTACATAGCAATCAGCCCCAGCATTTT
TRBV6-5	-	TRBJ2-7	-	CASSYYLGGSYEQYF	TGTGCCAGCAGTTACTACTTGGGGGGCTCCTACGAGCAGTACTTC
TRBV9	-	TRBJ2-7	TRBD1	CASSAGTGGINEQYF	TGTGCCAGCAGCGCAGGGACAGGGGGCATAAACGAGCAGTACTTC
TRBV30	-	TRBJ1-2	-	CAWSFSLNYGYTF	TGTGCCTGGAGTTTTTCATTGAACTATGGCTACACCTTC